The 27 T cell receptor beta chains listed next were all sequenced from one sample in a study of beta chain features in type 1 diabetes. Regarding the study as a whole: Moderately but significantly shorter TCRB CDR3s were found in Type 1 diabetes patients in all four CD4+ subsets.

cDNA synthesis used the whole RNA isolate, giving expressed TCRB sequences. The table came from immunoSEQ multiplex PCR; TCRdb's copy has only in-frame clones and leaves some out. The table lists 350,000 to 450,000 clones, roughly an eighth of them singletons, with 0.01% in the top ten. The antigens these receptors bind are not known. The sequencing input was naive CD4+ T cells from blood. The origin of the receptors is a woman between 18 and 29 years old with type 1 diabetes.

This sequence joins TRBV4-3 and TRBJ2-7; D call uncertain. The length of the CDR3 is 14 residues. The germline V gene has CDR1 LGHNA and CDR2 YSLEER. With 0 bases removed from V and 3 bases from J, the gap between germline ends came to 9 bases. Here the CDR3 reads CASSQEAAYYEQYF. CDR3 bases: TGCGCCAGCAGCCAAGAGGCGGCTTACTACGAGCAGTACTTC.

Here the CDR3 DNA reads TGTGCCAGCAGCTTATTTCCAGCGGGGAACAATGAGCAGTTCTTC. Protein product: CASSLFPAGNNEQFF. The V gene is TRBV5-4, the J gene TRBJ2-1; TRBD2 matches at 7 bases. J gave up 5 bases and V 2 bases, and 7 bases lay outside the gene matches. This CDR3 has 15 amino acids. The germline V gene has CDR1 SGHNT and CDR2 YYREEE (reference sequence).

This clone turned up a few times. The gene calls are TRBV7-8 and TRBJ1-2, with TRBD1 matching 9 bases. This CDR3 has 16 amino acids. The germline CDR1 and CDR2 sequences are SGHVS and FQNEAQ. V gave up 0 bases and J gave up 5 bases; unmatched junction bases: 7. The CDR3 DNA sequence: TGTGCCAGCAGCTTAGCAGGGACAGGGCTGGGATATGGCTACACCTTC. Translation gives CASSLAGTGLGYGYTF.

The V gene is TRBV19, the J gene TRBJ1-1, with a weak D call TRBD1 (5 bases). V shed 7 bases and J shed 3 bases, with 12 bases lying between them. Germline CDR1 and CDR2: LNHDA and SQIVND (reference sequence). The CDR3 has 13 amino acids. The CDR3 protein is CASNRDYYTEAFF. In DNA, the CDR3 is TGTGCCAGTAACCGGGACTACTACACTGAAGCTTTCTTT.

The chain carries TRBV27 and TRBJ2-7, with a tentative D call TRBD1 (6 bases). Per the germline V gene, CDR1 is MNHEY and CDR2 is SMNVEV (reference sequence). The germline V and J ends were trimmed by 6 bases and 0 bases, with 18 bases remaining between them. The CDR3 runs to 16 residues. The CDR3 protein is CASRRTGTLSSYEQYF. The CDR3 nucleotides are TGTGCCAGCAGAAGAACCGGGACATTATCCTCCTACGAGCAGTACTTC.

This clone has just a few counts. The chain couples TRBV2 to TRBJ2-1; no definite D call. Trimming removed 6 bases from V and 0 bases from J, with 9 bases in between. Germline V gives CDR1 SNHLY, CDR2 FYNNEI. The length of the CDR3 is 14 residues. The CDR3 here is CASRRLNSYNEQFF. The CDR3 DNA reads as TGTGCCAGCAGGCGACTCAACTCCTACAATGAGCAGTTCTTC.

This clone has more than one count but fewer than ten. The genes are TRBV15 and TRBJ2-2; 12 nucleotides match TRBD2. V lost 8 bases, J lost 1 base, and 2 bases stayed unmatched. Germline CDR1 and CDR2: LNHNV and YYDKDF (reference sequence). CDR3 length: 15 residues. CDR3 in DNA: TGTGCCACCCGGACTAGCGGGGTGAACACCGGGGAGCTGTTTTTT. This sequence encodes CATRTSGVNTGELFF.

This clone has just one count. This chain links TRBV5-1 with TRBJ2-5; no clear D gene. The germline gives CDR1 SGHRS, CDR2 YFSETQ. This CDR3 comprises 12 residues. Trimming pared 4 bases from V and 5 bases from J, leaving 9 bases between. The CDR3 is CASSPPQETQYF. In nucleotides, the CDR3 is TGCGCCAGCAGCCCACCACAGGAGACCCAGTACTTC.

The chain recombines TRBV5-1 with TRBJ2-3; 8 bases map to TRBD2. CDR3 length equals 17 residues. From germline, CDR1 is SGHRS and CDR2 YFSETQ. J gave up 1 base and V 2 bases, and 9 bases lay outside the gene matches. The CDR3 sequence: CASSFGLGTRGTDTQYF. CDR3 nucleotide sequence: TGCGCCAGCAGCTTTGGGCTCGGGACTAGAGGCACAGATACGCAGTATTTT.

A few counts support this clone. This chain's CDR3 is CASSSLDSGRALREQYF. The CDR3 DNA sequence: TGTGCCAGCAGTTCCCTCGATAGCGGGAGGGCCCTGCGCGAGCAGTACTTC. The chain joins TRBV28 to TRBJ2-7, with 11 bases matching TRBD2. There are 17 residues in the CDR3. J was trimmed by 6 bases and V by 4 bases; bases with no gene match: 14. Germline loops: CDR1 MDHEN, CDR2 SYDVKM.

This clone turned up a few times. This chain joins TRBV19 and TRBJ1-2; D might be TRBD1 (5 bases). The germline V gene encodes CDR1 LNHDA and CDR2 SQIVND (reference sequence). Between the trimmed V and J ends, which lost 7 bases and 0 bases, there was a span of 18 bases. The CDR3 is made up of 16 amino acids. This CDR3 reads CASIPTDARPNYGYTF. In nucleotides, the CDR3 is TGTGCCAGTATCCCGACAGACGCACGACCTAACTATGGCTACACCTTC.

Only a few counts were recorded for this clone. The CDR3 sequence: CASTSPGVREKLFF. CDR3 in DNA: TGTGCCAGCACCTCCCCGGGAGTTAGGGAAAAACTGTTTTTT. The genes are TRBV7-2 and TRBJ1-4; D unresolved. Per germline, CDR1 SGHTA and CDR2 FQGNSA. The CDR3 is 14 amino acids. V lost 7 bases, J lost 8 bases, and 17 bases lay in between.

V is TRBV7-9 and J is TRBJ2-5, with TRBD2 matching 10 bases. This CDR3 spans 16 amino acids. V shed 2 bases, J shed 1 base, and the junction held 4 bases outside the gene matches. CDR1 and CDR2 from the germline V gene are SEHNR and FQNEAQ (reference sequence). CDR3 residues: CASSLNSGGTQETQYF. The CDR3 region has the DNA TGTGCCAGCAGCTTAAATAGCGGGGGGACCCAAGAGACCCAGTACTTC.

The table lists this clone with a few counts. CDR3 amino acids: CASRPPRAHNQPQHF. CDR3 nucleotide sequence: TGTGCCAGCAGGCCTCCCAGGGCCCATAATCAGCCCCAGCATTTT. The rearrangement links TRBV28 to TRBJ1-5; possible D gene TRBD1, 5 bases. The CDR3 is made up of 15 amino acids. The V end lost 6 bases, the J end lost 4 bases, and 16 bases lay between the germline ends. The germline gives CDR1 MDHEN, CDR2 SYDVKM.

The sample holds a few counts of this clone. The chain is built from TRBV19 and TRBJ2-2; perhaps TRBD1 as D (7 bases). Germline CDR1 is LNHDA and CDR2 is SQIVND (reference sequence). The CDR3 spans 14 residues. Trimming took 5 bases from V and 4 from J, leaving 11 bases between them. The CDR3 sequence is CASSVQGGTGELFF. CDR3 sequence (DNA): TGTGCCAGTAGTGTGCAGGGGGGCACCGGGGAGCTGTTTTTT.

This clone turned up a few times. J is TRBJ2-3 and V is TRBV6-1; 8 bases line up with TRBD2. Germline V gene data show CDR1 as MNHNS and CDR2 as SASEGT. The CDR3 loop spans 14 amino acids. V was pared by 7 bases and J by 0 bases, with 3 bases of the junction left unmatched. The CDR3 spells CASTRGGSTDTQYF. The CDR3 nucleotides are TGTGCCAGCACCCGCGGGGGGAGCACAGATACGCAGTATTTT.

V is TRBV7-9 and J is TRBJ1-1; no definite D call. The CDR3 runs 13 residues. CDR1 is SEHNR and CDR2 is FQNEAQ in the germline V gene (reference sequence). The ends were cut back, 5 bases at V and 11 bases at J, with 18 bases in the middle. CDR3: CASSPSEGSVAFF. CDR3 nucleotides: TGTGCCAGCAGCCCGAGCGAGGGATCTGTCGCTTTCTTT.

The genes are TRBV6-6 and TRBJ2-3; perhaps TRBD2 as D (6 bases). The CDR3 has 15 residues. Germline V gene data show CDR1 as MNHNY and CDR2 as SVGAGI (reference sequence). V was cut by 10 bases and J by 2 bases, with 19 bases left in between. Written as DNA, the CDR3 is TGTGCCATCGGAGGCGCTAGCGAGTACACAGATACGCAGTATTTT. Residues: CAIGGASEYTDTQYF.

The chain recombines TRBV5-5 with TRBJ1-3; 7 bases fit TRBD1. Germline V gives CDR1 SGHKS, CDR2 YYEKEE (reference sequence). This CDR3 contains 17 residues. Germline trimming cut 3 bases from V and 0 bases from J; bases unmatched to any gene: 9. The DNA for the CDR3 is TGTGCCAGCAGCTCCCTTCGAGGGGGCAGCTCTGGAAACACCATATATTTT. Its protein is CASSSLRGGSSGNTIYF.

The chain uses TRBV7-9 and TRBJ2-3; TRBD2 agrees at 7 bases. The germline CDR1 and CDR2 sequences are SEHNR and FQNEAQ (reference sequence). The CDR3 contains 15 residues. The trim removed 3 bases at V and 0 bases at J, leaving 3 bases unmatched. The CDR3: CASSFVSGSTDTQYF. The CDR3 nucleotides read TGTGCCAGCAGCTTCGTTAGCGGGAGCACAGATACGCAGTATTTT. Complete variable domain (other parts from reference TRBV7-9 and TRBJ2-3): DTGVSQNPRHKITKRGQNVTFRCDPISEHNRLYWYRQTLGQGPEFLTYFQNEAQLEKSRLLSDRFSAERPKGSFSTLEIQRTEQGDSAMYLCASSFVSGSTDTQYFGPGTRLTVL.

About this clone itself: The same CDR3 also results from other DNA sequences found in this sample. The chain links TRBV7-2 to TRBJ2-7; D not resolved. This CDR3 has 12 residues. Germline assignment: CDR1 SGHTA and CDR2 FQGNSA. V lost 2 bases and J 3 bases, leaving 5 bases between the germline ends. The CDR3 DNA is TGTGCCAGCAGCTTACTCGGCTACGAGCAGTACTTC. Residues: CASSLLGYEQYF.

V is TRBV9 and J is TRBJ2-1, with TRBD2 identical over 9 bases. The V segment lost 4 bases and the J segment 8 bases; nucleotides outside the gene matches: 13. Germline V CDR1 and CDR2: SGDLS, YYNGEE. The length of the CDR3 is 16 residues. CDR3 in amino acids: CASSPVAGGPSDEQFF. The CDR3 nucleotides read TGTGCCAGCAGCCCAGTCGCGGGAGGGCCCTCGGATGAGCAGTTCTTC.

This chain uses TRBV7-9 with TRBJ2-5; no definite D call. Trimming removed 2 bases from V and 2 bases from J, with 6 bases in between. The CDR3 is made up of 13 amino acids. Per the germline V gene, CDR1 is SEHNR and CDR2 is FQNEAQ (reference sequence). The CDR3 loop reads CASSLIQQETQYF. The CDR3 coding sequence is TGTGCCAGCAGCTTAATACAGCAAGAGACCCAGTACTTC.

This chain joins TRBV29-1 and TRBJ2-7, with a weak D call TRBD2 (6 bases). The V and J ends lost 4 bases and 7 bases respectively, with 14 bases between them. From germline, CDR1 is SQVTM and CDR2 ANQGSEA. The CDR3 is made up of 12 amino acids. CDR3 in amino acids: CSVVAVGREQYF. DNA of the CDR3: TGCAGCGTTGTAGCGGTAGGACGTGAGCAGTACTTC.

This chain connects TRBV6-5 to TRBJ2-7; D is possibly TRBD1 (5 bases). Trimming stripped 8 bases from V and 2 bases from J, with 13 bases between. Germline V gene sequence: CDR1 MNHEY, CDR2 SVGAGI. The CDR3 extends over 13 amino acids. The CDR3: CASQTGRAYEQYF. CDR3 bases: TGTGCCAGCCAAACAGGTAGAGCCTACGAGCAGTACTTC.

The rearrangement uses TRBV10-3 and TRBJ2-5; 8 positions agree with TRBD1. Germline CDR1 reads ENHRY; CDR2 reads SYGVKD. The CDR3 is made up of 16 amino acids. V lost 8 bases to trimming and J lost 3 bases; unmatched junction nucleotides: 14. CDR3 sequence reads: CAISDRTGLSEETQYF. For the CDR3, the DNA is TGTGCCATCTCCGATCGGACAGGGTTATCGGAAGAGACCCAGTACTTC.

In DNA, the CDR3 is TGTGCCAGCTCACTTGGACAGGGAATTAACGAGCAGTACTTC. It yields the protein CASSLGQGINEQYF. The chain combines TRBV18 with TRBJ2-7, with 8 bases aligning to TRBD1. The CDR3 loop spans 14 amino acids. Germline assignment: CDR1 KGHSH and CDR2 LQKENI. V lost 4 bases and J lost 5; bases outside the gene matches: 7.